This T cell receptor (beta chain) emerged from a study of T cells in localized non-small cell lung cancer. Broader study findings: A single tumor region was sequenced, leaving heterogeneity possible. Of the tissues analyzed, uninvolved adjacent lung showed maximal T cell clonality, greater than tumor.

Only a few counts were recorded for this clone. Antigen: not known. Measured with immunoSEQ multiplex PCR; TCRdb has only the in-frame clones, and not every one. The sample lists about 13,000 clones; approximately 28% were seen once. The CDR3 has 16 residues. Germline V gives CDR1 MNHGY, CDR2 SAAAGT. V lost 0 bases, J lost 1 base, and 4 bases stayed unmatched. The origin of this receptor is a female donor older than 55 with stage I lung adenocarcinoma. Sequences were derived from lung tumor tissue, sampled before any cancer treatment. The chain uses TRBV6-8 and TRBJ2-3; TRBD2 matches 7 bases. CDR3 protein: CASSYSIRGGTDTQYF. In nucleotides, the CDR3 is TGTGCCAGCAGTTACTCGATACGGGGGGGCACAGATACGCAGTATTTT.